Each of the 27 T cell receptor beta chains below was sequenced from the same sample in a study of OX40 agonist ivuxolimab in advanced cancers. The data were produced by immunoSEQ multiplex PCR, yet TCRdb's version contains in-frame clones alone and is incomplete. The sample includes tens of thousands of clones, 81% of them seen just once. The source was CD4+ or CD8+ T cells sorted from blood, collected in a trial of the OX40 agonist ivuxolimab. These receptors all stem from an adult with an advanced solid tumor such as melanoma, head and neck, liver or kidney cancer.

V is TRBV11-1 and J is TRBJ2-2, with D tentatively TRBD1 or TRBD2 (5 bases each). Germline V gene lookup returns CDR1 SGHAT and CDR2 FQDESV (reference sequence). The CDR3 runs to 16 residues. Trimming took 5 bases from V and 3 from J, leaving 16 bases between them. CDR3 coding DNA: TGTGCCAGCAGCGCGAGGCTGGGGGTAGACACCGGGGAGCTGTTTTTT. It codes for CASSARLGVDTGELFF. The entire variable domain, with the rest obtained from reference TRBV11-1 and TRBJ2-2, is as follows: EAEVAQSPRYKITEKSQAVAFWCDPISGHATLYWYRQILGQGPELLVQFQDESVVDDSQLPKDRFSAERLKGVDSTLKIQPAELGDSAMYLCASSARLGVDTGELFFGEGSRLTVL.

This chain uses TRBV5-8 with TRBJ2-1; D not certain. This CDR3 is 12 amino acids long. The ends were cut back, 1 base at V and 6 bases at J, with 5 bases in the middle. The germline V gene encodes CDR1 SGHTS and CDR2 YDEGEE. Here the CDR3 DNA reads TGTGCCAGCAGCTTGAGGGTCAATGAGCAGTTCTTC. This translates into CASSLRVNEQFF.

The chain joins TRBV16 to TRBJ1-2; D unresolved. V lost 1 base and J lost 4, with 10 bases in between. Germline V gene sequence: CDR1 KGHSY, CDR2 FQNENV. This CDR3 is 14 amino acids long. CDR3 region: CASSQLGSVYGYTF. In DNA, the CDR3 is TGTGCCAGCAGCCAATTGGGGAGCGTCTATGGCTACACCTTC.

The chain couples TRBV11-3 to TRBJ2-5, with 7 positions matching TRBD1. The trim removed 2 bases at V and 9 bases at J, leaving 15 bases unmatched. CDR3 length: 16 amino acids. Germline loops: CDR1 SGHNT, CDR2 YENEEA. The CDR3 loop reads CASSLKGRGQPYSQYF. The DNA of the CDR3 is TGTGCCAGCAGCTTAAAAGGCAGGGGACAGCCATACTCCCAGTACTTC.

The V and J genes are TRBV6-1 and TRBJ2-7, with no clear D. Germline V gives CDR1 MNHNS, CDR2 SASEGT. Trimming took 1 base from V and 7 from J, leaving 11 bases between them. The CDR3 contains 13 residues. CDR3 nucleotides: TGTGCCAGCAGTGAAGACCACGGGTATGAGCAGTACTTC. Translation gives CASSEDHGYEQYF.

The chain combines TRBV7-9 with TRBJ1-2; TRBD1 agrees at 7 bases. The V segment lost 5 bases and the J segment 5 bases; nucleotides outside the gene matches: 11. CDR1 and CDR2 (germline): SEHNR, FQNEAQ (reference sequence). The CDR3 covers 15 residues. CDR3 bases: TGTGCCAGCAGCGTTTGGGACAGTACGCTATATGGCTACACCTTC. Its protein product is CASSVWDSTLYGYTF.

V usage is TRBV10-3 and J usage is TRBJ1-4; D perhaps matches TRBD1 (5 bases). V lost 0 bases and J 12 bases, leaving 11 bases between the germline ends. This CDR3 region has 13 residues. CDR1 is ENHRY and CDR2 is SYGVKD in the germline V gene. The CDR3 bases are TGTGCCATCAGTGAGTCGACTCTGACAGAACTGTTTTTT. Translating it yields CAISESTLTELFF.

This clone was counted between two and nine times. The CDR3 region is CASSPPASGYNEQFF. The CDR3 DNA follows: TGTGCCAGCTCACCACCGGCTAGCGGGTACAATGAGCAGTTCTTC. The chain joins TRBV18 to TRBJ2-1; TRBD2 aligns across 8 bases. Germline-derived CDR1 and CDR2 are KGHSH and LQKENI. V lost 0 bases, J lost 4 bases, and 2 bases stayed unmatched. The CDR3 runs 15 residues.

This chain connects TRBV9 to TRBJ1-4; D call uncertain. CDR1 is SGDLS and CDR2 is YYNGEE in the germline V gene. The CDR3 is 14 residues long. Trimming left V 0 bases short and J 4 bases short, with 7 bases between. As DNA, the CDR3 is TGTGCCAGCAGCGTAGACGCTATTAATGAAAAACTGTTTTTT. It yields the protein CASSVDAINEKLFF.

The chain has TRBV7-6 and TRBJ2-1, with D hard to call. The CDR3 is 13 amino acids. Deletions cut 1 base from V and 4 bases from J, with 5 bases between. Germline CDR1 reads SGHVS; CDR2 reads FNYEAQ. CDR3 coding DNA: TGTGCCAGCAGCTTAGAACTGTACAATGAGCAGTTCTTC. It codes for CASSLELYNEQFF.

On this clone: Distinct nucleotide sequences in the sample also encode this CDR3. The V call is TRBV28, the J call TRBJ1-5; 8 positions agree with TRBD1. Trimming cost V 5 bases and J 8 bases; bases outside gene matches: 8. The CDR3 totals 14 residues. Germline CDR1 and CDR2: MDHEN and SYDVKM. CDR3 region: CASSPRQGWEPQHF. In DNA form, the CDR3 reads TGTGCCAGCAGTCCACGACAGGGGTGGGAGCCCCAGCATTTT.

The chain combines TRBV6-1 with TRBJ2-1; TRBD2 might be the D (6 bases). Germline V gene lookup returns CDR1 MNHNS and CDR2 SASEGT. The length of the CDR3 is 17 residues. Trimming cost V 4 bases and J 7 bases, with 23 bases left between them. The CDR3 coding sequence is TGTGCCAGCAGTGTACGTCGCGGGACCCTGGAGAAAAATGAGCAGTTCTTC. Translation: CASSVRRGTLEKNEQFF.

CDR3: CASSSSGPSTDTQYF. CDR3 DNA: TGCGCCAGCAGCAGTAGCGGGCCCAGCACAGATACGCAGTATTTT. The J gene is TRBJ2-3, the V gene TRBV5-1; 7 positions agree with TRBD2. Germline CDR1 SGHRS, CDR2 YFSETQ. Losses at the gene ends were 4 bases for V and 0 bases for J; bases not matched to a gene: 5. The CDR3 covers 15 residues.

The V call is TRBV11-3, the J call TRBJ2-3; D uncertain. The germline V gene has CDR1 SGHNT and CDR2 YENEEA. V lost 3 bases to trimming and J lost 0 bases, with 7 bases between them. The CDR3 is 14 amino acids. This CDR3 is CASSFWMSTDTQYF. The CDR3 DNA reads as TGTGCCAGCAGCTTTTGGATGAGCACAGATACGCAGTATTTT.

There are a few counts of this clone. The chain joins TRBV5-8 to TRBJ2-5, with 11 bases matching TRBD2. V shed 5 bases, J shed 6 bases, and the junction held 6 bases outside the gene matches. Germline V gene sequence: CDR1 SGHTS, CDR2 YDEGEE. The CDR3 contains 14 residues. The CDR3 nucleotides read TGTGCCAGCAGGCTAGCGGGAGGAATAAAGACCCAGTACTTC. This codes for CASRLAGGIKTQYF.

Comments on this clone: The junction departs from the called germline gene at one end, perhaps through a read error. The chain has TRBV10-3 and TRBJ1-3; D might be TRBD1 (6 bases). This CDR3 comprises 15 residues. The germline CDR1 and CDR2 sequences are ENHRY and SYGVKD. The CDR3 sequence: CAISDPDRSGNTIYF. The CDR3 region has the DNA TGTGCCATCAGTGATCCGGACAGATCTGGGAACACCATATATTTT.

The chain uses TRBV28 and TRBJ2-7, with D hard to call. The CDR3 has 10 amino acids. V was clipped by 5 bases and J by 3 bases, with 2 bases between them. Germline V gives CDR1 MDHEN, CDR2 SYDVKM. CDR3 DNA sequence: TGTGCCAGCAGTGGCTACGAGCAGTACTTC. This encodes CASSGYEQYF.

The V and J genes are TRBV28 and TRBJ1-2, with D tentatively TRBD1 (5 bases). V lost 5 bases to trimming and J lost 0 bases, with 22 bases between them. Germline values: CDR1 MDHEN, CDR2 SYDVKM. The CDR3 covers 18 residues. In DNA, the CDR3 is TGTGCCAGCAGTGACGGGACCGCACTGGGGGTAGCTAACTATGGCTACACCTTC. This gives the protein CASSDGTALGVANYGYTF.

The CDR3 protein is CASSSAGWEQYF. The CDR3 nucleotides read TGTGCCAGCAGCTCAGCGGGGTGGGAGCAGTACTTC. The chain links TRBV7-6 to TRBJ2-7, with 7 bases lining up with TRBD2. The germline V gene encodes CDR1 SGHVS and CDR2 FNYEAQ. The CDR3 spans 12 residues. V trimming: 4 bases; J trimming: 7 bases; junction bases outside the gene matches: 4.

Only a few counts were recorded for this clone. This chain joins TRBV7-7 and TRBJ2-2; 8 bases are a match to TRBD2. CDR3 length equals 13 residues. J was trimmed by 6 bases and V by 4 bases; bases with no gene match: 1. From germline, CDR1 is SSHAT and CDR2 FNYEAQ (reference sequence). The CDR3 DNA is TGTGCCAGCAGCTCGGGACTAGCCGGGGAGCTGTTTTTT. Protein product: CASSSGLAGELFF.

This clone appeared a few times. The junction shows a germline mismatch at one end, possibly a read error. The chain carries TRBV7-8 and TRBJ1-2; the match to TRBD1 covers 7 bases. The V gene's germline CDR1 is SGHVS and CDR2 FQNEAQ. This CDR3 is built from 14 residues. Written as DNA, the CDR3 is TGTGCCAGCAACTTAGGGACAGATAACTATGGCTACACCTTC. This sequence encodes CASNLGTDNYGYTF.

The rearrangement joins TRBV6-6 to TRBJ2-5; D gene ambiguous. V was clipped by 8 bases and J by 3 bases, with 7 bases between them. There are 11 residues in the CDR3. CDR1 and CDR2 from the germline V gene are MNHNY and SVGAGI (reference sequence). CDR3 loop: CASGVEETQYF. The CDR3 DNA reads as TGTGCCAGCGGGGTGGAAGAGACCCAGTACTTC.

The V gene is TRBV10-2, the J gene TRBJ1-2; 7 bases align to TRBD1. The CDR3 length is 11 residues. Germline V gene data show CDR1 as WSHSY and CDR2 as SAAADI. The V and J ends lost 8 bases and 8 bases, in that order; junction bases with no gene match: 5. The CDR3 sequence is CASSDRQGYTF. The CDR3 coding sequence is TGCGCCAGCTCGGACAGGCAAGGCTACACCTTC.

V gene TRBV9 combines with J gene TRBJ2-3, with unresolved D. The CDR3 length is 13 residues. Germline CDR1 reads SGDLS; CDR2 reads YYNGEE. V lost 3 bases and J 0 bases, leaving 5 bases between the germline ends. CDR3 coding DNA: TGTGCCAGCAGCGAACCTAGCACAGATACGCAGTATTTT. This gives the protein CASSEPSTDTQYF. Drawing the rest from reference TRBV9 and TRBJ2-3, the complete variable domain is DSGVTQTPKHLITATGQRVTLRCSPRSGDLSVYWYQQSLDQGLQFLIQYYNGEERAKGNILERFSAQQFPDLHSELNLSSLELGDSALYFCASSEPSTDTQYFGPGTRLTVL.

This clone was picked up a small number of times. The chain joins TRBV28 to TRBJ2-7; D uncertain. The CDR3 contains 11 residues. V dropped 2 bases and J dropped 4 bases, with 3 bases sitting between them. Looked up from germline, CDR1 is MDHEN and CDR2 is SYDVKM. The DNA of the CDR3 is TGTGCCAGCAGTTTACCGTACGAGCAGTACTTC. Translating gives CASSLPYEQYF.

This rearrangement joins TRBV10-1 to TRBJ2-6; D is undetermined. Germline V gives CDR1 WNHNN, CDR2 SYGVQD (reference sequence). The CDR3 is made up of 14 amino acids. With 5 bases removed from V and 0 bases from J, the gap between germline ends came to 5 bases. The CDR3 nucleotides read TGCGCCAGCAGTACCCCCTCTGGGGCCAACGTCCTGACTTTC. It is translated as CASSTPSGANVLTF.

This clone appeared a single time. The V call is TRBV4-1, the J call TRBJ2-7; unclear D gene. Germline CDR1 is MGHRA and CDR2 is YSYEKL. The V and J ends lost 1 base and 2 bases respectively, with 3 bases between them. This CDR3 is built from 12 residues. CDR3 amino acids: CASSQGPYEQYF. DNA for the CDR3: TGCGCCAGCAGCCAAGGCCCCTACGAGCAGTACTTC.